This TCR beta chain was documented in a study of tumor-infiltrating lymphocytes in primary liver carcinoma. From about 530 ng total RNA, TCR beta cDNA was generated with a primer in the constant region. It was through three nested multiplex PCR rounds of slightly modified ARM-PCR that TCR beta libraries arose. Using its own MiXCR run on the multiplex PCR reads, TCRdb lists one record per CDR3 protein. In the table there are nearly 45,000 distinct CDR3 sequences, about three quarters of which are singletons. The study co-extracted DNA and RNA from 20-30 mg of unsorted bulk tissue. Through surgical resection, the patients' primary liver carcinoma was treated. General study results and limits: Tumors carried a top-250-clone fraction significantly exceeding that of blood (p = 0.039).

As to this clonotype: The target antigen is unknown.

The sample was liver tumor tissue from sampling region 2. Subset described: tumor region T2, inferior pole. This sequence was found in a man in his forties with primary liver carcinoma and hepatitis B virus infection.

The CDR3 coding sequence is TGTGCCAGCAGCGTATTAGGGGAAACCACCAGTTACACCTTC. This sequence encodes CASSVLGETTSYTF. The rearrangement joins TRBV9 to TRBJ1-2, with D perhaps TRBD1 (5 bases). Germline V CDR1 and CDR2: SGDLS, YYNGEE. The CDR3 totals 14 residues. The germline V and J ends were trimmed by 1 base and 11 bases, with 18 bases remaining between them. The full variable domain, in which reference TRBV9 and TRBJ1-2 provide the parts outside the CDR3, is DSGVTQTPKHLITATGQRVTLRCSPRSGDLSVYWYQQSLDQGLQFLIQYYNGEERAKGNILERFSAQQFPDLHSELNLSSLELGDSALYFCASSVLGETTSYTFGSGTRLTVV.